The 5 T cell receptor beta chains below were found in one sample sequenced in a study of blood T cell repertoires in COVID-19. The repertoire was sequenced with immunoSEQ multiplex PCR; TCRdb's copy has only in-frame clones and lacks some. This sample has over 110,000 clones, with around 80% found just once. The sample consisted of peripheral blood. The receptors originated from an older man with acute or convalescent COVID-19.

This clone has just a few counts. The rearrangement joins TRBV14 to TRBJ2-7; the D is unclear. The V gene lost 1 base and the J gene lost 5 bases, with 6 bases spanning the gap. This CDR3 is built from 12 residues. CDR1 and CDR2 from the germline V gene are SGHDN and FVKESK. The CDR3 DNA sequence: TGTGCCAGCAGCCAAGCGGTACACGAGCAGTACTTC. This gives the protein CASSQAVHEQYF. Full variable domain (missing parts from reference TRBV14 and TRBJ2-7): EAGVTQFPSHSVIEKGQTVTLRCDPISGHDNLYWYRRVMGKEIKFLLHFVKESKQDESGMPNNRFLAERTGGTYSTLKVQPAELEDSGVYFCASSQAVHEQYFGPGTRLTVT.

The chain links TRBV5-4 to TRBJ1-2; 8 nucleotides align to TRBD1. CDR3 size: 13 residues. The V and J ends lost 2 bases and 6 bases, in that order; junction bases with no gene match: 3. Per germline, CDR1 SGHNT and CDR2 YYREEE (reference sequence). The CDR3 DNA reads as TGTGCCAGCAGCTTTTGGACAGGGAATGGCTACACCTTC. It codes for CASSFWTGNGYTF.

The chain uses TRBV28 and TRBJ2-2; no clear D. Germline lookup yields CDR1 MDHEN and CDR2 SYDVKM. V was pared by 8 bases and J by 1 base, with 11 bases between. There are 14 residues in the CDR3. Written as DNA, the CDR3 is TGTGCCAGCGTCGGGTGGTTGAACACCGGGGAGCTGTTTTTT. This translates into CASVGWLNTGELFF.

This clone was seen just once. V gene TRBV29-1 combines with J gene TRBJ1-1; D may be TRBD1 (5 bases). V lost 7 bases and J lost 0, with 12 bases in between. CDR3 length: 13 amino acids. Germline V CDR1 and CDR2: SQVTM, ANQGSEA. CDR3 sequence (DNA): TGCAGCGGGGCCGGACACCTGAACACTGAAGCTTTCTTT. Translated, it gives CSGAGHLNTEAFF.

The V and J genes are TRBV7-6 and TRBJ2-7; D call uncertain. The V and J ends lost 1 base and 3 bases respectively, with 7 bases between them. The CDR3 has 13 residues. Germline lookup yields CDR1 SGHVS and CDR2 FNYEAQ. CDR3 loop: CASSLDFDYEQYF. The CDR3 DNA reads TGTGCCAGCAGCTTAGACTTCGACTACGAGCAGTACTTC. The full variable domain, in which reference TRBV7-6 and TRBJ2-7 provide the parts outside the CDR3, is GAGVSQSPRYKVTKRGQDVALRCDPISGHVSLYWYRQALGQGPEFLTYFNYEAQQDKSGLPNDRFSAERPEGSISTLTIQRTEQRDSAMYRCASSLDFDYEQYFGPGTRLTVT.